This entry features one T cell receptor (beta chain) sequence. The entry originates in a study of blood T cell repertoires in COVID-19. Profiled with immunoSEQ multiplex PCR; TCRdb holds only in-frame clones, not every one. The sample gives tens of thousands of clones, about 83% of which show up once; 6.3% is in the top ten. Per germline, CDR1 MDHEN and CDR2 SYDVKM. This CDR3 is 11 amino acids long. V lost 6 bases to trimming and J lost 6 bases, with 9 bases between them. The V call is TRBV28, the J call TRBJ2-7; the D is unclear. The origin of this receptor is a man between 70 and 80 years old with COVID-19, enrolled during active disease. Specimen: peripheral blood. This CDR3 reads CASRFFGEQYF. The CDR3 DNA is TGTGCCAGCAGATTTTTCGGCGAGCAGTACTTC. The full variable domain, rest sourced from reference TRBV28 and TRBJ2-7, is DVKVTQSSRYLVKRTGEKVFLECVQDMDHENMFWYRQDPGLGLRLIYFSYDVKMKEKGDIPEGYSVSREKKERFSLILESASTNQTSMYLCASRFFGEQYFGPGTRLTVT.